Described below is a single T cell receptor (beta chain) sequence and its context. Cells sorted as Tregs were CD4+, CD25+ and CD127-/low. Constant-region reverse primers amplified full-length variable regions, followed by semi-nested Nested Universal Primer A PCR. MiXCR was run by TCRdb on the 5' RACE reads, yielding one entry per CDR3 protein. The sample gives 62,000 or so distinct CDR3 sequences, approximately 26% of which show up once; roughly 2.3% is in the top ten. This CDR3 spans 14 amino acids. The V gene's germline CDR1 is SGHAT and CDR2 FQNNGV. V lost 5 bases and J 0 bases, leaving 11 bases between the germline ends.

The chain uses TRBV11-2 and TRBJ2-7; no definite D call. This clonotype originated in a female donor with breast cancer. Sequencing was performed on tumor-infiltrating Tregs sorted from the breast tumor. CDR3 sequence: CASSPQSTSYEQYF. In DNA form, the CDR3 reads TGTGCCAGCAGCCCCCAGTCTACCTCCTACGAGCAGTACTTC.